Listed below are T cell receptor beta chains from one sample, sequenced in a study of T cell changes during pregnancy in multiple sclerosis. Libraries were prepared by immunoSEQ multiplex PCR; TCRdb keeps only in-frame clonotypes and omits some of them. This sample has about 20,000 clones, with about nine tenths found just once. The sequenced sample was CD8+ T cells from peripheral blood mononuclear cells, obtained in the third trimester of pregnancy. The receptor source for this set is a female donor in good health, enrolled as a control in a pregnancy study. Each CDR3 is given with its conserved first and last residue. The order of the fields is J gene, V gene, D gene, clone size, CDR3 protein, CDR3 DNA. D genes are given only for firm matches. Rows may omit the clone size; those that give it use once, few, many or a size class.

>TRBJ1-6|TRBV4-1|.|.
CASSQHRVTDSPLHF
TGCGCCAGCAGCCAACACAGGGTGACGGATTCACCCCTCCACTTT
>TRBJ2-1|TRBV27|TRBD2|few
CASNSLAGTYNEQFF
TGTGCCAGCAACAGTCTAGCGGGGACCTACAATGAGCAGTTCTTC
>TRBJ2-2|TRBV4-3|.|.
CASSQEGLALNTGELFF
TGCGCCAGCAGCCAAGAAGGGCTAGCGTTAAACACCGGGGAGCTGTTTTTT
>TRBJ1-1|TRBV19|.|.
CASSIGSTEAFF
TGTGCCAGTAGTATCGGGAGCACTGAAGCTTTCTTT
>TRBJ2-1|TRBV28|.|.
CASLEGDAYNEQFF
TGTGCCAGCTTGGAAGGGGATGCCTACAATGAGCAGTTCTTC
>TRBJ2-7|TRBV6-4|TRBD1|.
CASSATGTGLAYEQYF
TGTGCCAGCAGTGCCACCGGGACAGGGCTGGCCTACGAGCAGTACTTC
>TRBJ2-7|TRBV5-5|.|.
CASSYDIAYEQYF
TGTGCCAGCAGCTACGACATAGCCTACGAGCAGTACTTC
>TRBJ2-7|TRBV10-3|.|.
CAISDRGPYEQYF
TGTGCCATCAGTGACAGGGGCCCCTACGAGCAGTACTTC
>TRBJ2-5|TRBV7-9|.|.
CASSGWTSQETQYF
TGTGCCAGCAGCGGGTGGACATCCCAAGAGACCCAGTACTTC
>TRBJ2-1|TRBV27|.|.
CASSWGDSYNEQFF
TGTGCCAGCAGTTGGGGGGACAGCTACAATGAGCAGTTCTTC
>TRBJ1-1|TRBV4-1|.|.
CASSQDLLSGGVNTEAFF
TGCGCCAGCAGCCAAGATTTGCTAAGCGGCGGGGTGAACACTGAAGCTTTCTTT
>TRBJ1-1|TRBV5-1|TRBD1|.
CASSLGQGGTEAFF
TGCGCCAGCAGCTTGGGACAGGGAGGCACTGAAGCTTTCTTT
>TRBJ2-7|TRBV5-1|.|.
CASSLAVGAPTYEQYF
TGCGCCAGCAGCTTGGCGGTAGGGGCACCAACCTACGAGCAGTACTTC
>TRBJ2-7|TRBV7-2|.|.
CASSLGLGGYEQYF
TGTGCCAGCAGCTTAGGTCTAGGAGGGTACGAGCAGTACTTC
>TRBJ2-7|TRBV7-2|.|once
CASSFPEQGALDHEQYF
TGTGCCAGCAGCTTCCCTGAGCAGGGCGCGCTAGACCACGAGCAGTACTTC
>TRBJ2-7|TRBV6-1|TRBD2|few
CASSVETSGSYEQYF
TGTGCCAGCAGTGTAGAGACTAGCGGCTCCTACGAGCAGTACTTC
>TRBJ2-7|TRBV28|TRBD2|.
CATKTSGSPGSDEQYF
TGTGCCACCAAAACTAGCGGGAGCCCAGGTTCGGACGAGCAGTACTTC
>TRBJ1-5|TRBV28|.|.
CASSRTVDQPQHF
TGTGCCAGCAGTCGGACAGTTGATCAGCCCCAGCATTTT
>TRBJ2-1|TRBV19|TRBD2|.
CASSAWTSGLYNEQFF
TGTGCCAGTAGTGCATGGACTAGCGGGCTGTACAATGAGCAGTTCTTC
>TRBJ2-2|TRBV6-5|.|few
CASSYLDYFPGELFF
TGTGCCAGCAGTTACTTGGACTATTTCCCCGGGGAGCTGTTTTTT
>TRBJ2-2|TRBV27|TRBD2|.
CASRWTSGRAWGTGELFF
TGTGCCAGCAGATGGACTAGCGGGAGGGCTTGGGGCACCGGGGAGCTGTTTTTT
>TRBJ1-1|TRBV4-1|.|.
CASSQLQGGTEAFF
TGCGCCAGCAGCCAACTTCAGGGAGGCACTGAAGCTTTCTTT
>TRBJ1-5|TRBV19|.|.
CASSIEFGAYSNQPQHF
TGTGCCAGTAGTATAGAGTTTGGGGCTTATAGCAATCAGCCCCAGCATTTT
>TRBJ1-1|TRBV20-1|.|few
CSAPRQAGAFF
TGCAGTGCCCCTCGACAGGCAGGGGCTTTCTTT
>TRBJ2-7|TRBV5-5|.|.
CASSLPAGYEQYF
TGTGCCAGCAGCTTGCCAGCGGGTTACGAGCAGTACTTC
>TRBJ2-7|TRBV4-1|.|.
CASSQATRDEQYF
TGCGCCAGCAGCCAAGCAACTAGGGACGAGCAGTACTTC
>TRBJ1-1|TRBV28|TRBD1|.
CASQDRGAQWGQGVGTEAFF
TGTGCCAGCCAAGACAGGGGGGCGCAGTGGGGACAGGGAGTGGGAACTGAAGCTTTCTTT
>TRBJ2-2|TRBV7-9|.|.
CASSLVGSGTNTGELFF
TGTGCCAGCAGCTTAGTAGGGAGCGGTACGAACACCGGGGAGCTGTTTTTT
>TRBJ1-6|TRBV27|TRBD1|.
CASSWDRGWASPLHF
TGTGCCAGCAGTTGGGACAGGGGATGGGCTTCACCCCTCCACTTT
>TRBJ1-2|TRBV27|.|.
CASSLSPSYGYTF
TGTGCCAGCAGTTTATCGCCCAGCTATGGCTACACCTTC
>TRBJ2-7|TRBV29-1|TRBD2|.
CSVLSGTSGNVNEQYF
TGCAGCGTTCTCTCCGGGACTAGCGGGAACGTAAACGAGCAGTACTTC
>TRBJ2-7|TRBV7-9|TRBD2|.
CASSLVGGTSSYEQYF
TGTGCCAGCAGCCTAGTTGGAGGGACTAGCTCTTATGAGCAGTACTTC
>TRBJ2-3|TRBV4-1|TRBD2|once
CASSQDIAGNTDTQYF
TGCGCCAGCAGCCAAGATATAGCGGGAAACACAGATACGCAGTATTTT
>TRBJ1-3|TRBV27|.|once
CASSFSGDGNTIYF
TGTGCCAGCAGTTTCTCAGGGGATGGAAACACCATATATTTT
>TRBJ2-3|TRBV19|TRBD2|.
CASSTPLAGGSDTQYF
TGTGCCAGTAGTACTCCTCTAGCGGGGGGATCAGATACGCAGTATTTT
>TRBJ2-3|TRBV11-2|.|.
CASSPLGDTQYF
TGTGCCAGCAGCCCACTCGGGGATACGCAGTATTTT
>TRBJ1-2|TRBV27|.|.
CASGNGAGPSYGYTF
TGTGCCAGCGGCAATGGGGCAGGGCCTTCTTATGGCTACACCTTC
>TRBJ1-2|TRBV5-6|.|.
CASSFDLAVDGYTF
TGTGCCAGCAGCTTCGATTTGGCGGTCGATGGCTACACCTTC
>TRBJ2-2|TRBV11-2|.|.
CASSSPDGVGGELFF
TGTGCCAGCAGCTCCCCGGACGGGGTTGGCGGGGAGCTGTTTTTT
>TRBJ1-2|TRBV7-8|.|once
CASSLLQGDYGYTF
TGTGCCAGCAGCCTCTTACAGGGAGACTATGGCTACACCTTC
>TRBJ2-1|TRBV7-3|.|.
CASSSGGGNYNEQFF
TGTGCCAGCAGCTCCGGCGGCGGAAATTACAATGAGCAGTTCTTC
>TRBJ1-6|TRBV27|.|.
CASSRNPTGYNSPLHF
TGTGCCAGCAGCAGAAACCCAACAGGGTATAATTCACCCCTCCACTTT
>TRBJ2-7|TRBV19|.|.
CASSIVYRDTSYEQYF
TGTGCCAGTAGTATAGTCTACCGGGACACCTCCTACGAGCAGTACTTC
>TRBJ2-7|TRBV7-9|.|.
CASSLASTREQYF
TGTGCCAGCAGCTTAGCCTCGACACGCGAGCAGTACTTC
>TRBJ2-3|TRBV6-4|TRBD1|.
CASSERSGGADTQYF
TGTGCCAGCAGCGAACGATCAGGGGGCGCAGATACGCAGTATTTT
>TRBJ1-2|TRBV29-1|TRBD1|.
CSVPDRGRSF
TGCAGCGTACCCGACAGGGGTCGATCCTTC
>TRBJ1-5|TRBV5-1|.|.
CASSRDGGLQPQHF
TGCGCCAGCAGCCGGGACGGGGGGTTACAGCCCCAGCATTTT
>TRBJ2-3|TRBV5-6|TRBD2|.
CASSHPTSGASTDTQYF
TGTGCCAGCAGCCACCCGACTAGCGGGGCTAGCACAGATACGCAGTATTTT
>TRBJ2-3|TRBV5-6|.|.
CASSLVRDYSADTQYF
TGTGCCAGCAGCTTGGTCCGGGATTACAGCGCAGATACGCAGTATTTT
>TRBJ2-3|TRBV7-9|.|.
CASSFFGRGETDTQYF
TGTGCCAGCAGCTTTTTTGGCAGGGGAGAAACAGATACGCAGTATTTT
>TRBJ1-1|TRBV12-2|.|.
CASRLMTGRNTEAFF
TGTGCAAGTCGCTTAATGACAGGGAGGAACACTGAAGCTTTCTTT
>TRBJ1-1|TRBV12-2|.|.
CASRYRRGCTEAFF
TGTGCAAGTCGCTATCGGAGGGGCTGCACTGAAGCTTTCTTT
>TRBJ1-6|TRBV13|.|.
CASRKEGRTPLHF
TGTGCCAGCAGAAAGGAGGGGCGGACACCCCTCCACTTT
>TRBJ1-6|TRBV2|.|.
CASKLETGDNSPLHF
TGTGCCAGCAAATTGGAAACAGGAGATAATTCACCCCTCCACTTT